This T cell receptor (beta chain) was sequenced during a study of T cells in Graves' hyperthyroidism and ophthalmopathy. Turning to this clonotype: What it recognizes is unknown.

General study points: Most thyroid clonotypes with frequency above 0.001 were detected in blood.

Researchers took RNA transcripts and amplified the TCR beta CDR3 regions from them. The HTBI primer set drove a first-round RT-PCR of the TCR CDR3. From the multiplex PCR reads, TCRdb called clonotypes with MiXCR, one entry per CDR3 protein. This sample has around 250,000 distinct CDR3 sequences; approximately 14% occur once, and the top ten carry about 14%. V lost 5 bases, J lost 6 bases, and 7 bases stayed unmatched. CDR3 size: 15 residues. Germline CDR1 is SEHNR and CDR2 is FQNEAQ (reference sequence). The rearrangement uses TRBV7-9 and TRBJ2-5; 12 bases are shared with TRBD2. The TCR originated in a woman in her 40s with Graves' hyperthyroidism that later progressed to Graves' ophthalmopathy. Material: blood. As DNA, the CDR3 is TGTGCCAGCAGCGCATCTAGCGGGAGGGCCCAGACCCAGTACTTC. Encoded protein: CASSASSGRAQTQYF. Combining the CDR3 with reference TRBV7-9 and TRBJ2-5 gives the whole variable domain DTGVSQNPRHKITKRGQNVTFRCDPISEHNRLYWYRQTLGQGPEFLTYFQNEAQLEKSRLLSDRFSAERPKGSFSTLEIQRTEQGDSAMYLCASSASSGRAQTQYFGPGTRLLVL.